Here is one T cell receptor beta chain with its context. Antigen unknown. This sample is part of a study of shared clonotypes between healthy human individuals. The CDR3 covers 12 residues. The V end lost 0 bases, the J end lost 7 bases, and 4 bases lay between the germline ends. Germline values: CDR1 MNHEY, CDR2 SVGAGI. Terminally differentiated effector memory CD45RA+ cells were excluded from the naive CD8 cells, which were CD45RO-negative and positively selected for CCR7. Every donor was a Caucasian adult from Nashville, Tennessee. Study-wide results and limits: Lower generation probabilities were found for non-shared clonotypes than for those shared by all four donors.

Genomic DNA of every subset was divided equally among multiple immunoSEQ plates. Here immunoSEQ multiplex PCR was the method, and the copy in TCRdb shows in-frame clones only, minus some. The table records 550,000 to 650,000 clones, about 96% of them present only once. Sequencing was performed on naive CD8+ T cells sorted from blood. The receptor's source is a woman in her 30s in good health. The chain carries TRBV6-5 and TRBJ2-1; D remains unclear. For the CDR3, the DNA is TGTGCCAGCAGTTACTCGAGGAATGAGCAGTTCTTC. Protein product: CASSYSRNEQFF.